The clone carrying this T cell receptor beta chain appeared many times. What it binds is not known. V was pared by 5 bases and J by 9 bases, with 7 bases of the junction left unmatched. The CDR3 has 13 amino acids. CDR1 is MNHEY and CDR2 is SMNVEV in the germline V gene (reference sequence). This entry comes from a study of glioma-infiltrating T cells. For the study at large: WHO grade II oligodendrogliomas or astrocytomas, plus non-recurrent WHO grade IV glioblastomas, were sampled.

Using RNA template, CDR3s of TCR alpha and beta were amplified with iRepertoire arm-PCR. TCRdb re-called the multiplex PCR reads with MiXCR, one entry per CDR3 protein. The sample records more than 350,000 distinct CDR3 sequences, roughly 41% being singletons. Study results and limitations: A blood CDR3 motif signature was depleted in highly divergent patients. CDR3 overlap between tissue and blood was very small.

The sequenced material came from glioma tissue, nonneoplastic brain tissue, or PBMCs (not recorded which). This clonotype was obtained from a human donor with low-grade glioma or glioblastoma, undergoing nonglioma brain surgery, or in good health (not recorded which). The rearrangement links TRBV27 to TRBJ1-1; 9 nucleotides line up with TRBD1. The CDR3 loop reads CASSRGQGAKAFF. The CDR3 DNA follows: TGTGCCAGCAGTCGGGGACAGGGCGCCAAAGCTTTCTTT.